Presented here are 17 T cell receptor beta chains from one specimen sequenced in a study of blood T cell repertoires in COVID-19. The assay was immunoSEQ multiplex PCR, and TCRdb's table has in-frame clones only and misses some. Here the sample spans over 250,000 clones, 83% being singletons. Sequencing was carried out using peripheral blood. Source of these receptors: a woman aged 45-65 years who had recovered from COVID-19.

This clone was seen a handful of times. V gene TRBV18 combines with J gene TRBJ2-1; perhaps TRBD2 as D (6 bases). Deletions cut 5 bases from V and 15 bases from J, with 20 bases between. The CDR3 length is 13 residues. CDR1 and CDR2 from the germline V gene are KGHSH and LQKENI. CDR3 amino acids: CASSTGPRGVRFF. The DNA for the CDR3 is TGTGCCAGCTCAACAGGACCGCGGGGCGTTCGGTTCTTC.

V is TRBV14 and J is TRBJ1-2; D is unresolved. V gave up 4 bases and J gave up 6 bases, with 12 bases separating them. CDR3 size: 13 residues. From germline, CDR1 is SGHDN and CDR2 FVKESK. The DNA for the CDR3 is TGTGCCAGCAGCCCCCGGGAGACGGATGGCTACACCTTC. Protein sequence: CASSPRETDGYTF. Complete variable domain (other parts from reference TRBV14 and TRBJ1-2): EAGVTQFPSHSVIEKGQTVTLRCDPISGHDNLYWYRRVMGKEIKFLLHFVKESKQDESGMPNNRFLAERTGGTYSTLKVQPAELEDSGVYFCASSPRETDGYTFGSGTRLTVV.

The rearrangement uses TRBV7-3 and TRBJ2-2; 7 bases line up with TRBD2. The CDR3 is 15 residues long. Trimming took 2 bases from V and 6 from J; bases not matched to a gene: 6. Germline CDR1 and CDR2: SGHTA and FQGTGA. CDR3 DNA: TGTGCCAGCAGCTTACTCAGCGGGGTATCCGGGGAGCTGTTTTTT. The encoded protein is CASSLLSGVSGELFF.

V gene TRBV24-1 combines with J gene TRBJ1-2, with 7 nucleotides matching TRBD1. The junction had 7 bases not matched to a gene; V was cut back by 6 bases and J by 4 bases. The length of the CDR3 is 14 residues. CDR1 and CDR2 (germline): KGHDR, SFDVKD. The DNA of the CDR3 is TGTGCCACCAGTCCCACAGGGGTTACCTATGGCTACACCTTC. It translates to CATSPTGVTYGYTF.

This clone turned up a few times. The V call is TRBV5-8, the J call TRBJ2-7; possible D gene TRBD2, 6 bases. Between the trimmed V and J ends, which lost 1 base and 6 bases, there was a span of 11 bases. Germline CDR1 is SGHTS and CDR2 is YDEGEE. The CDR3 extends over 13 amino acids. CDR3: CASSLQEGSEQYF. The CDR3 DNA is TGTGCCAGCAGCTTGCAGGAGGGGTCCGAGCAGTACTTC.

Remarks on this clone: Other DNA variants within this sample encode the same CDR3. The chain recombines TRBV28 with TRBJ1-2; possibly TRBD1 for D (6 bases). V was trimmed by 4 bases and J by 4 bases, leaving 10 bases between them. CDR1 is MDHEN and CDR2 is SYDVKM in the germline V gene. The CDR3 runs 13 residues. Here the CDR3 reads CASSSGQSYGYTF. The CDR3 DNA reads as TGTGCCAGCAGTTCAGGACAGTCCTATGGCTACACCTTC.

This clone was recorded only once. The V gene is TRBV5-4, the J gene TRBJ2-5; TRBD1 might be the D (6 bases). The CDR3 is 14 residues long. V lost 5 bases and J 5 bases, leaving 16 bases between the germline ends. Germline lookup yields CDR1 SGHNT and CDR2 YYREEE (reference sequence). The CDR3 DNA sequence: TGTGCCAGCAGACTTCGGACAGATGGGGAGACCCAGTACTTC. It translates to CASRLRTDGETQYF.

The chain has TRBV19 and TRBJ2-2; the match to TRBD2 covers 7 bases. Germline-derived CDR1 and CDR2 are LNHDA and SQIVND (reference sequence). J gave up 5 bases and V 5 bases, and 8 bases lay outside the gene matches. The CDR3 totals 15 residues. The CDR3 protein is CASSQAGMVTGELFF. The CDR3 coding sequence is TGTGCCAGTAGTCAAGCGGGGATGGTAACCGGGGAGCTGTTTTTT.

This clone was observed once. The chain employs TRBV7-9 and TRBJ2-1; TRBD1 might be the D (5 bases). In germline, CDR1 is SEHNR, CDR2 FQNEAQ (reference sequence). The CDR3 totals 14 residues. V was trimmed by 1 base and J by 6 bases, leaving 10 bases between them. The CDR3 bases are TGTGCCAGCAGCTTAGGACAGTTAAGCAATGAGCAGTTCTTC. Residues: CASSLGQLSNEQFF.

This chain joins TRBV5-8 and TRBJ2-7; D possibly corresponds to TRBD2 (5 bases). Trimming took off 8 bases at V and 4 bases at J, with 13 bases between the two ends. The length of the CDR3 is 12 residues. Germline assignment: CDR1 SGHTS and CDR2 YDEGEE. The CDR3 DNA reads TGTGCCAGTGTCGGGGTCAGGTACGAGCAGTACTTC. Translating gives CASVGVRYEQYF.

The chain joins TRBV9 to TRBJ1-5, with TRBD1 identical over 7 bases. Germline-derived CDR1 and CDR2 are SGDLS and YYNGEE. J gave up 8 bases and V 0 bases, and 8 bases lay outside the gene matches. This CDR3 is built from 15 residues. The CDR3 loop reads CASSVGIRGNEPQHF. The CDR3 DNA is TGTGCCAGCAGCGTAGGTATCAGGGGGAACGAGCCCCAGCATTTT.

The chain has TRBV27 and TRBJ2-7; D is possibly TRBD2 (6 bases). Trimming took 6 bases from V and 4 from J, leaving 13 bases between them. CDR1 is MNHEY and CDR2 is SMNVEV in the germline V gene (reference sequence). The CDR3 is 13 residues long. The CDR3 is CASSSAGYYEQYF. CDR3 DNA sequence: TGTGCCAGCAGCTCCGCGGGGTATTACGAGCAGTACTTC.

This chain connects TRBV7-8 to TRBJ2-2; D is perhaps TRBD2 (6 bases). The CDR3 spans 17 residues. V shed 8 bases and J shed 0 bases, with 19 bases lying between them. Germline CDR1 SGHVS, CDR2 FQNEAQ. The CDR3 DNA sequence: TGTGCCAGCGAAAACGACAGACTAGTTTCGAACACCGGGGAGCTGTTTTTT. Amino acid sequence: CASENDRLVSNTGELFF.

This clone has more than one count but fewer than ten. This chain uses TRBV7-2 with TRBJ1-6, with 8 nucleotides matching TRBD1. Trimming cost V 5 bases and J 10 bases; bases outside gene matches: 7. Germline V gene lookup returns CDR1 SGHTA and CDR2 FQGNSA. The CDR3 runs 14 residues. CDR3 amino acids: CASSLSGGPSPLHF. The CDR3 nucleotides are TGTGCCAGCAGCCTTTCAGGGGGCCCGTCACCCCTCCACTTT.

This rearrangement joins TRBV4-1 to TRBJ1-5; no firm D call. V dropped 4 bases and J dropped 4 bases, with 11 bases sitting between them. CDR1 is MGHRA and CDR2 is YSYEKL in the germline V gene. This CDR3 has 14 residues. In nucleotides, the CDR3 is TGCGCCAGCAGCCCGGGGAACCTTAATCAGCCCCAGCATTTT. Encoded protein: CASSPGNLNQPQHF.

The chain uses TRBV19 and TRBJ2-1; 8 nucleotides agree with TRBD1. CDR3 length: 14 residues. Germline loops: CDR1 LNHDA, CDR2 SQIVND (reference sequence). The trim removed 6 bases at V and 3 bases at J, leaving 4 bases unmatched. Written as DNA, the CDR3 is TGTGCCAGTAGGGACAGGGCCCACTACAATGAGCAGTTCTTC. Its translation is CASRDRAHYNEQFF.

The rearrangement joins TRBV7-2 to TRBJ2-5, with D maybe TRBD1 (5 bases). Germline CDR1 and CDR2: SGHTA and FQGNSA. The CDR3 consists of 14 residues. The V end was cut by 1 base, the J end by 4 bases, with 10 bases between. CDR3 sequence: CASSLEGWGETQYF. DNA for the CDR3: TGTGCCAGCAGCTTAGAGGGGTGGGGAGAGACCCAGTACTTC.